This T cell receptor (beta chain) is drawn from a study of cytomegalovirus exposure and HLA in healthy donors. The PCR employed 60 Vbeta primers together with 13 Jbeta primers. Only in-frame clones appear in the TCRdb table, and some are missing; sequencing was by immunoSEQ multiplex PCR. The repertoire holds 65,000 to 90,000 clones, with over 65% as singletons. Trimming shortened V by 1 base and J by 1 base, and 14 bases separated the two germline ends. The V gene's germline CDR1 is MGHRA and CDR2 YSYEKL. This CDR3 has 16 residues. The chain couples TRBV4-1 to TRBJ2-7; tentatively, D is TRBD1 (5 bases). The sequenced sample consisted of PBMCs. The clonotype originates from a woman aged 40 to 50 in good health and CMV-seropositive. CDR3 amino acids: CASSQVVTRVSYEQYF. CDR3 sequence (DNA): TGCGCCAGCAGCCAAGTCGTGACCAGGGTTTCCTACGAGCAGTACTTC.